The subject of this entry is one TCR beta chain. The antigen is unknown. Donors were drawn from the roughly 110-subject validation cohort, separate from the approximately 680-subject first cohort. The source of the sample is a study of cytomegalovirus exposure and HLA in healthy donors. This table comes from immunoSEQ multiplex PCR, and its TCRdb copy is limited to in-frame clones, with some not included. The sample contains about 130,000 clones, just under 90% of which appear only once. Study-level results: Through in vitro validation, a few CMV-associated chains were shown to be specific for CMV antigens. Cytomegalovirus-associated status was assigned to 164 TCR beta chains.

The sequenced sample was PBMCs. This TCR derives from a woman in her 30s in good health and CMV-seropositive.

For the CDR3, the DNA is TGTGCCAGCGTATACCCTAGCGGGAGGTTAACCGGGGAGCTGTTTTTT. Its translation is CASVYPSGRLTGELFF. V gene TRBV2 combines with J gene TRBJ2-2, with 11 bases identical to TRBD2. Germline trimming cut 8 bases from V and 5 bases from J; bases unmatched to any gene: 10. The germline V gene encodes CDR1 SNHLY and CDR2 FYNNEI. The CDR3 runs 16 residues.